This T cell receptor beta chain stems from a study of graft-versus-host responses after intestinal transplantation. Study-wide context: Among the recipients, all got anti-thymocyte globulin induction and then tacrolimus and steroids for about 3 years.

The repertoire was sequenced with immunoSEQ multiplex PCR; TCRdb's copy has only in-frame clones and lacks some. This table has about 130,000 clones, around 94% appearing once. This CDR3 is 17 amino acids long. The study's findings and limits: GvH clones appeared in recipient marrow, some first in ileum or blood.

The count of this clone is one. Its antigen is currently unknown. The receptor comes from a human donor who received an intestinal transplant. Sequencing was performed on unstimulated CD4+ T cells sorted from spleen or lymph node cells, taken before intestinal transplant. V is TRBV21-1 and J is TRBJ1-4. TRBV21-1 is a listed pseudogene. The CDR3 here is CASSKTSDRPLKGKLFF. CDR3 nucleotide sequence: TGTGCCAGCAGCAAAACTTCTGATCGGCCTTTGAAGGGAAAACTGTTTTTT.